This TCR beta chain emerged from a study of cytomegalovirus exposure and HLA in healthy donors (dated by TCRdb to the late 2010s). With respect to the entire study: An earlier analysis of fewer than 750 of the donors reported about 260 Gb of sequence data and 117 million unique TCR beta sequences obtained from 150 million to 200 million T cells. Approximately 310 gigabases of sequencing data and around 87 million unique TCR sequences were included in an early release covering about 600 HLA-typed donors. Among the roughly 380 genotyped donors, about 83% belonged to the genetic ancestry cluster associated with self-reported Caucasian donors. The study aimed to test whether cataloging public T cell receptors could reveal signatures of past pathogen exposure. The T cell repertoires of some 670 subjects were profiled by immunosequencing and related to cytomegalovirus serostatus. A separate validation cohort of more than 100 different subjects was used in addition to the 666-subject first cohort. The study combined high-throughput TCR immunosequencing, statistical association of individual TCRs with disease status, and machine learning to predict cytomegalovirus infection status. In a later analysis, previously published TCR beta repertoires from more than 500 donors were re-analyzed and high-resolution HLA genotyping was added so that TCR occurrence patterns could be studied. Rather than using new phenotypic data, the later analysis identified candidate immune exposures from TCR beta sequences and from how often those sequences occurred across donors. To decide whether each TCR beta V gene segment behaved as functional or pseudogenic, an earlier analysis of some 540 of the donors relied on high-throughput TCR beta sequencing. Alongside the repertoire data, information on donor age, sex, ethnicity and CMV serostatus was compiled. In a later genetic analysis, genome-wide SNP genotypes for about 55% of the roughly 700 donors were used, and that subset was treated as a discovery cohort. Every repertoire in the discovery cohort had been generated on one and the same sequencing platform. Class I and class II HLA loci were covered by the typing at four-digit resolution. Typing coverage differed by locus: A, B, C, DRB1 and DQB1 were typed in roughly 620-630 donors, DQA1 in about 500, DPA1 in some 570, and DPB1 in just under 480. Several DR-DQ haplotypes were handled as single units for association and clustering because linkage in the cohort was strong. Among over 350 genotyped donors of the cohort, an average of approximately 230,000 unique TCR beta nucleotide sequences were sequenced per donor, roughly 18% of them non-productive. Study-level results and caveats: Because the 87-base-pair reads could not distinguish some IMGT-functional V segments, including TRBV6-2 and TRBV6-3, those segments were excluded. In a later analysis, several top co-occurrence clusters were reported to appear linked to parvovirus B19, influenza, CMV and Epstein-Barr virus. Across donors, most TCR sequences were observed very rarely, whereas some public TCRs were present in many individuals. According to a later genetic analysis, donors in an Asian-associated ancestry cluster had fewer N-insertions in productive TCRs than the approximately 630-donor mean. When HLA alleles, especially DR and DQ, strongly co-occurred, TCR associations were difficult to assign to individual alleles. In a later analysis, HLA-associated TCR beta chains were found to be more clonally expanded and to have lower generation probabilities than equally common non-associated chains. Linkage disequilibrium might explain the correlated functional status among segregating V segments, but an unknown experimental factor could not be ruled out. For the cohort, immune exposure information was limited to CMV serostatus. A further reported finding was that TCR beta sequences accurately predicted the HLA-A and HLA-B alleles for most subjects in the first cohort. The sequencing pipeline was judged likely to have produced a cluster of highly shared sequence variants as a technical artifact. In a later analysis, the rate of TCR association differed among HLA loci, with DRB1 alleles having the most associated TCRs and HLA-C alleles having the fewest. Broadly in line with IMGT annotations, most TCR beta V segments showed up in productive rearrangements about 90% or about 30% of the time in an earlier analysis of a few hundred of the donors. In vitro tests confirmed that a few of the cytomegalovirus-associated TCR beta chains recognize cytomegalovirus antigens. In both the original and validation cohorts, the classifier was reported to diagnose cytomegalovirus status with high specificity and sensitivity. A total of 164 TCR beta chains were listed by the study as associated with cytomegalovirus. Because counts were too low, under 20 rarely observed V segments, including chromosome 9 orphons, were left out of the earlier analysis of a few hundred of the donors. Because HLA typing was unavailable for some donors at each locus, only the typed subset was used in association tests. The cohort was sequenced for TCR beta chains only, and without alpha or paired-chain data the features that could be detected were limited. Specific HLA alleles were associated with about 17,000 TCR beta sequences at a false discovery rate of 0.05 in a later analysis. The authors suggested that the approach could potentially be extended to other disease states and immunological phenotypes. According to a later analysis, most CMV-associated TCR beta chains appeared to be HLA-restricted, and the HLA associations seemed to be driven largely by CMV exposure. Presence/absence analyses assumed roughly uniform sequencing depth across donors, an assumption that may not hold. A later genetic analysis associated a missense DCLRE1C variant with V-gene and J-gene trimming of TCR beta chains, and an independent cohort replicated the association.

In total, 500 to 700 healthy bone marrow donors made up the cohort. At the time of sampling, every cohort member was nominally healthy, though immune exposures that went unrecorded were likely present. The donor was CMV seronegative and belonged to the group of approximately 320 seronegative cohort members. A peripheral blood sample was provided by each donor, and peripheral blood mononuclear cells were used for TCR beta sequencing. Genomic DNA extraction from the blood cell samples was performed with the Qiagen DNeasy Blood Extraction Kit. A note on this clone: Its recognized antigen is unknown. Per-nucleotide qualities are absent, and no much larger clonotype sits a single base away.

Preparation of the library involved the immunoSEQ multiplex PCR assay. The multiplex PCR relied on a mix of 60 forward primers for TCR Vbeta segments and 13 reverse primers for TCR Jbeta segments. A multiplex PCR assay on genomic DNA amplified the CDR3 region of rearranged TCR beta genes. The Illumina HiSeq System was used to sequence the amplified TCR beta libraries as 87-base-pair reads. Under the source paper's analysis protocol: A later analysis counted approximately 74 million unique TCR beta chains across the 670 or so repertoires, and some 11 million of these chains were shared by at least two donors. Raw reads were error-corrected and collapsed into unique sequences with a nearest-neighbor algorithm that merged closely related sequences to remove PCR and sequencing errors. CDR3 sequences were aligned to IMGT reference sequences to assign V, D and J gene segments. For a sequence to be retained, a match of at least six nucleotides to both a V gene segment and a J gene segment was required. Rearrangements were called productive when the CDR3 lacked stop codons and stayed in frame with V and J; all others were non-productive. Following IMGT convention, CDR3 was defined as the stretch from the second conserved V-encoded cysteine to the conserved J-encoded phenylalanine. Sequences without an unambiguous match to a single V gene segment were excluded from the earlier analysis of 450 to 750 of the donors. An earlier analysis of fewer than 750 of the donors classified V segments as functional when productive rearrangements were above 56.7% and as segregating when the standard deviation between donors was above 5%. A statistical classification framework was developed to diagnose cytomegalovirus status using the catalog of TCR beta chain sequences. V and J gene assignment, in a later analysis, came from comparing TCR nucleotide sequences with IMGT/GENE-DB human TR gene sequences. Using the TCRdist pipeline, a later analysis assigned CDR3 sequences along with most-parsimonious VDJ recombination scenarios. A later analysis defined each TCR beta chain by its CDR3 amino acid sequence plus V-gene family, and excluded reads lacking a unique V-gene family. A later analysis removed 550 to 650 highly shared, low-generation-probability nucleotide sequences to deal with suspected cross-contamination and a sequencing artifact. A later analysis calculated a clonal expansion index for each public chain from normalized within-repertoire ranks of inferred template counts. In a later analysis, generation probabilities were computed using a VDJ recombination model fitted to out-of-frame rearrangements, and the results were checked against IGoR. In a later analysis, hypergeometric tests were used to score TCR-TCR, TCR-HLA and TCR-CMV co-occurrence, with a repertoire-size bias correction applied to TCR pairs. False discovery rates were estimated in a later analysis by permuting HLA or CMV assignments 20 times. In a later analysis, co-occurring TCRs were grouped using DBSCAN, with TCRdist sequence similarity added in when clustering inside HLA-allele-positive subsets. Repertoires with fewer than 30,000 or more than 120,000 public chains were left out of co-occurrence clustering, as were five repertoires with anomalous nucleotide sharing. TCRdb holds this immuneACCESS table with in-frame rearrangements only. Some clones are missing; in checked studies, unresolved V genes explain under half, and the rest has no known cause. The D gene and trimming were derived from the DNA, and the V and J assignments and clone size from that table. The sample contains about 130,000 clones, about 81% of them found a single time. The ten largest clonotypes hold roughly 1.1% of the sample.

Spanning cysteine to phenylalanine, the CDR3 consists of 15 amino acids. CDR3 DNA is the only sequence kept; it has 45 bases, read in frame from the first base. Reading the germline V gene gives CDR1 MNHEY and CDR2 SVGAGI. The trim is 0 bases for V and 1 base for J, with a gap of 9 bases between the germline ends. Sequencing was performed on PBMCs. The clonotype comes from a woman in her thirties in good health and CMV-seronegative. The V gene is TRBV6-5 and the J gene is TRBJ1-2, with the D gene uncertain. The CDR3 loop reads CASSYSRSFNYGYTF. The DNA sequence follows: TGTGCCAGCAGTTACTCGAGGTCATTTAACTATGGCTACACCTTC.